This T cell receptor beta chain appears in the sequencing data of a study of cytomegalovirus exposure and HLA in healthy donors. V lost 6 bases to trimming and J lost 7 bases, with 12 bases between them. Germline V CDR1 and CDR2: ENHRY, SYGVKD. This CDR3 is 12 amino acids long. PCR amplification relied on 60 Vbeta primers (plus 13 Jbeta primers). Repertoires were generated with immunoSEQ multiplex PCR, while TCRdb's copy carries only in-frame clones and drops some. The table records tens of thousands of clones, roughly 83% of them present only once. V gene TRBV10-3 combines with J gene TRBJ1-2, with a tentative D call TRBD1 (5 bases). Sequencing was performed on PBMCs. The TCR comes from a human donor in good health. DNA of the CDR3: TGTGCCATCAGCTCACAGGTTACTGGCTACACCTTC. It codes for CAISSQVTGYTF.